Listed below are T cell receptor beta chains from one sample, sequenced in a study of T cell responses to AZD1222 COVID-19 vaccine. This table comes from immunoSEQ multiplex PCR, and its TCRdb copy is limited to in-frame clones, with some not included. This table holds over 100,000 clones, more than 75% found once. The material was peripheral blood, obtained 28 days after the second AZD1222 dose. These receptor sequences come from an adult who received the AZD1222 COVID-19 vaccine. CDR3s include the opening cysteine and the closing phenylalanine or tryptophan. The D gene is left open where the match is weak. Clone sizes are given selectively: once, few, many, or a class where the clone is expanded.

TRBJ1-4 | NA | TRBD1 | TRBV18 | CASSLPGQPTTNEKLFF | TGTGCCAGCTCACTACCGGGACAGCCGACAACTAATGAAAAACTGTTTTTT
TRBJ2-7 | NA | NA | TRBV27 | CATKRDRIGLWEQYF | TGTGCCACCAAGCGCGACAGGATAGGTTTGTGGGAGCAGTACTTC
TRBJ1-2 | NA | NA | TRBV29-1 | CSIGKNYGYTF | TGCAGCATTGGGAAAAACTATGGCTACACCTTC
TRBJ1-6 | NA | NA | TRBV5-1 | CASSLLGANSDSPLHF | TGCGCCAGCAGCCTCTTGGGCGCAAACTCGGATTCACCCCTCCACTTT
TRBJ2-3 | NA | NA | TRBV11-2 | CASSLYGPKRGTDTQYF | TGTGCCAGCAGCTTATACGGACCGAAAAGGGGCACAGATACGCAGTATTTT
TRBJ1-1 | NA | NA | TRBV19 | CASRDRTWNTEAFF | TGTGCCAGTAGAGACAGGACCTGGAACACTGAAGCTTTCTTT
TRBJ1-1 | NA | NA | TRBV19 | CASSRTGMAEAFF | TGTGCCAGTAGCAGAACAGGGATGGCTGAAGCTTTCTTT
TRBJ2-7 | NA | TRBD2 | TRBV7-9 | CASSDLAGVADEQYF | TGTGCCAGCAGCGATCTAGCGGGAGTGGCGGACGAGCAGTACTTC
TRBJ2-2 | NA | NA | TRBV18 | CASSPRPEAGELFF | TGTGCCAGCTCACCACGCCCCGAGGCGGGGGAGCTGTTTTTT
TRBJ2-1 | once | NA | TRBV19 | CASSIRARGEHEQFF | TGTGCCAGTAGTATTAGGGCCAGGGGGGAACATGAGCAGTTCTTC
TRBJ2-7 | NA | NA | TRBV19 | CASSIAEGYEQYF | TGTGCCAGTAGTATAGCGGAGGGCTACGAGCAGTACTTC
TRBJ1-2 | NA | NA | TRBV19 | CATGDYGYTF | TGTGCCACTGGGGACTATGGCTACACCTTC
TRBJ2-1 | NA | TRBD2 | TRBV7-3 | CASSSGAGGGLFF | TGTGCCAGCAGCTCCGGGGCGGGAGGTGGTCTGTTCTTC
TRBJ2-7 | NA | TRBD1 | TRBV7-6 | CASSPPPGQGGEQYF | TGTGCCAGCAGCCCTCCCCCGGGACAGGGCGGCGAGCAGTACTTC
TRBJ1-1 | NA | NA | TRBV15 | CATSRRRDTEAFF | TGTGCCACCAGCAGACGACGGGACACTGAAGCTTTCTTT
TRBJ2-5 | NA | NA | TRBV9 | CASSVEGAQETQYF | TGTGCCAGCAGCGTAGAAGGGGCCCAAGAGACCCAGTACTTC
TRBJ2-1 | NA | NA | TRBV5-6 | CASSLAGRGNEQFF | TGTGCCAGCAGCTTGGCTGGGCGAGGTAATGAGCAGTTCTTC
TRBJ2-1 | NA | TRBD2 | TRBV4-2 | CASSRETSGSFYNEQFF | TGTGCCAGCAGCCGAGAGACTAGCGGGAGTTTCTACAATGAGCAGTTCTTC
TRBJ2-1 | NA | NA | TRBV2 | CASSERGLPYNEQFF | TGTGCCAGCAGTGAACGCGGGCTACCCTACAATGAGCAGTTCTTC
TRBJ1-5 | NA | NA | TRBV30 | CAWSARDVQPQHF | TGTGCCTGGAGTGCCCGGGACGTTCAGCCCCAGCATTTT